This T cell receptor beta chain was sequenced in a study of blood T cell repertoires in COVID-19. The overall study: Whether acute or convalescent, the COVID-19 samples came from the United States, Italy and Spain. PBMCs, B-cell-depleted T cells, or T cells were the source of the cDNA or gDNA that made up the material.

Original processing methods: Reference gene primers were amplified, and this amplification served to estimate nucleated cell counts. The table came from immunoSEQ multiplex PCR; TCRdb's copy has only in-frame clones and leaves some out. The V and J calls and clone size were taken over from that table, and D and trimming were inferred from the DNA. The sample lists about 200,000 clones; around 83% were seen once. V was pared by 3 bases and J by 0 bases, with 9 bases between. The germline CDR1 and CDR2 sequences are LNHDA and SQIVND (reference sequence). The CDR3 totals 15 residues. This TCR was recovered from a woman in her seventies with COVID-19, enrolled during active disease. The rearrangement joins TRBV19 to TRBJ1-5, with D possibly matching TRBD1 (5 bases). The sequencing sample was made of peripheral blood. The CDR3 DNA follows: TGTGCCAGTAGTATTCTGACAGCTAGCAATCAGCCCCAGCATTTT. As protein: CASSILTASNQPQHF.